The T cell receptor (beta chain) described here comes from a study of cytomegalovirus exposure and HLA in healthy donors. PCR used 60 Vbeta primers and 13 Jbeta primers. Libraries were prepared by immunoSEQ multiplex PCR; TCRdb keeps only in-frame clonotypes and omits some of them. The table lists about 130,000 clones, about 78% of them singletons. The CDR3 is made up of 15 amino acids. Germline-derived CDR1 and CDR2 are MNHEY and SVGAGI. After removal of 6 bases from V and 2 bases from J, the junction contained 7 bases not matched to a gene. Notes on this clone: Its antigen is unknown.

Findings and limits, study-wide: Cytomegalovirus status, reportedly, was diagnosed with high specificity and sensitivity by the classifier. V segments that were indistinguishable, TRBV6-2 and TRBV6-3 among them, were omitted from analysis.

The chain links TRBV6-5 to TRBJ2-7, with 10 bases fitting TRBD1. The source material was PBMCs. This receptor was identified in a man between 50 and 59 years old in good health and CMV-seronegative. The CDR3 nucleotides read TGTGCCAGCAGAGATTCCGGGACAGGGGCCTACGAGCAGTACTTC. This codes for CASRDSGTGAYEQYF.